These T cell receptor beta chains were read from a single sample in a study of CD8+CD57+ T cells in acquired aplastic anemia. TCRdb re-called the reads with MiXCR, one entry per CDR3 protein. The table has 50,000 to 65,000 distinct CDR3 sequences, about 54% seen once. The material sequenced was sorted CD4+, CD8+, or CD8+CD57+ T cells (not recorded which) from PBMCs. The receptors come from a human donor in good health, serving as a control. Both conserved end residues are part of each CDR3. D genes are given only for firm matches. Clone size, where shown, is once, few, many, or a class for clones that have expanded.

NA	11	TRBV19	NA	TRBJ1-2	CASSEGIGYTF	TGTGCCAGTTCGGAGGGGATCGGCTACACCTTC
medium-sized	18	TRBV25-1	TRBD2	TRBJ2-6	CASSARGRATAGANVLTF	TGTGCCAGCAGTGCACGCGGGAGGGCAACCGCTGGGGCCAACGTCCTGACTTTC
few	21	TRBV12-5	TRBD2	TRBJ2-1	CASGLVPRALAGERSYNEQFF	TGTGCTAGTGGTTTGGTGCCCCGCGCACTAGCGGGAGAGCGCTCCTACAATGAGCAGTTCTTC
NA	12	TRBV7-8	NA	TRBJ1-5	CASGAGDQPQHF	TGTGCCAGTGGCGCTGGGGATCAGCCCCAGCATTTT
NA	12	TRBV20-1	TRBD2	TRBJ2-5	CSARVAGETQYF	TGCAGTGCTAGAGTAGCGGGGGAGACCCAGTACTTC
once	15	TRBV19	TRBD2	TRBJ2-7	CASSYLGLAGDEQYF	TGTGCCAGTAGTTACCTTGGACTAGCGGGTGACGAGCAGTACTTC
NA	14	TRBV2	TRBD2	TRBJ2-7	CASSDGGTSSGQYF	TGTGCCAGCAGTGATGGAGGGACTAGCTCCGGGCAGTACTTC
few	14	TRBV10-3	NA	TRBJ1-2	CAISENVREYGYTF	TGTGCCATCAGTGAGAATGTCAGAGAATATGGCTACACCTTC
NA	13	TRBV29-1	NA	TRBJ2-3	CSSFRSGSDTQYF	TGCAGCAGTTTTAGGAGCGGGTCAGATACGCAGTATTTT
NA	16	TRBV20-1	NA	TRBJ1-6	CSARKARDSYNSPLHF	TGCAGTGCTAGGAAAGCCAGGGACTCCTATAATTCACCCCTCCACTTT
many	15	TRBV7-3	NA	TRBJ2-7	CASSETLTELGEQYF	TGTGCCAGCAGCGAAACCCTGACAGAGTTGGGCGAGCAGTACTTC
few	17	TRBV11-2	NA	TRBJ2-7	CASSLGLSRDTAYEQYF	TGTGCCAGCAGCTTAGGACTTAGTAGAGACACAGCCTACGAGCAGTACTTC
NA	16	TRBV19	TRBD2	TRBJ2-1	CASSGQGLAGGHEQFF	TGTGCCAGCAGTGGCCAGGGACTAGCGGGGGGGCATGAGCAGTTCTTC
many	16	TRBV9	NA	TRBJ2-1	CASSLSGGNSYNEQFF	TGTGCCAGCAGCCTTTCTGGCGGGAACTCCTACAATGAGCAGTTCTTC
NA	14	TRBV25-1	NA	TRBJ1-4	CASSEAPFNEKLFF	TGTGCCAGCAGTGAAGCGCCGTTTAATGAAAAACTGTTTTTT
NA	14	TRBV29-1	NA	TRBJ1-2	CSARNPGLDYGYTF	TGCAGCGCGCGAAACCCGGGGCTGGACTATGGCTACACCTTC
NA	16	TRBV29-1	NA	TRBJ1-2	CSVEDLKEGREVGYTF	TGCAGCGTTGAAGATCTTAAGGAGGGCAGAGAAGTCGGCTACACCTTC
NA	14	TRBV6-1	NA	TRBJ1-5	CASTEAGGGAPQHF	TGTGCCAGCACCGAGGCGGGCGGCGGCGCGCCCCAGCATTTT
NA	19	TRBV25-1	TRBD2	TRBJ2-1	CASSPLGTSGGATYNEQFF	TGTGCCAGCAGTCCCCTAGGGACTAGCGGGGGGGCTACCTACAATGAGCAGTTCTTC
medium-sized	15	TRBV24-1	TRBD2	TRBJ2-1	CATSDTTSGIYEQFF	TGTGCCACCAGTGATACGACTAGCGGGATCTATGAGCAGTTCTTC
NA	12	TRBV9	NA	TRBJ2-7	CASSVDGYEQYF	TGTGCCAGCAGCGTAGACGGCTACGAGCAGTACTTC
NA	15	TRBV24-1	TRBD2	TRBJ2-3	CATSVGRGASDTQYF	TGTGCCACCAGTGTGGGGCGGGGGGCCTCAGATACGCAGTATTTT
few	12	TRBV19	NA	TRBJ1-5	CASSIVGQPQHF	TGTGCCAGTAGTATCGTGGGGCAGCCCCAGCATTTT
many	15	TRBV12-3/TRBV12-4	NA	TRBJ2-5	CASRRLGQPQETQYF	TGTGCCAGCCGACGGCTAGGACAGCCACAAGAGACCCAGTACTTC
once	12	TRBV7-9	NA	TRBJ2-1	CASSHPGNEQFF	TGTGCCAGCAGCCACCCGGGCAATGAGCAGTTCTTC
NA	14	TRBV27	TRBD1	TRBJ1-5	CASSLGQGYQPQHF	TGTGCCAGCAGTTTGGGACAGGGGTATCAGCCCCAGCATTTT
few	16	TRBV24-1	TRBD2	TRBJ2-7	CAISELRTSGGQEQYF	TGTGCCATCAGTGAGCTCCGGACTAGCGGGGGGCAAGAGCAGTACTTC
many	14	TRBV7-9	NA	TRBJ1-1	CASSLVGVRAEAFF	TGTGCCAGCAGCTTAGTAGGGGTTAGAGCTGAAGCTTTCTTT
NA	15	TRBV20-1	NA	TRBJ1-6	CSARERGSYNSPLHF	TGCAGTGCTAGAGAAAGGGGTAGCTATAATTCACCCCTCCACTTT
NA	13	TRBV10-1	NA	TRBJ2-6	CASSPPGANVLTF	TGCGCCAGCTCTCCTCCTGGGGCCAACGTCCTGACTTTC
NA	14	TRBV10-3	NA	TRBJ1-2	CAISGGLTAYGYTF	TGTGCCATCAGTGGGGGCCTCACGGCGTATGGCTACACCTTC
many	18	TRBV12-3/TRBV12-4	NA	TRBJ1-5	CASSLGPDKADRNQPQHF	TGTGCCAGCAGCTTGGGTCCGGACAAGGCGGATCGGAATCAGCCCCAGCATTTT
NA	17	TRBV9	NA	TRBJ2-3	CASSVEGQGLSTDTQYF	TGTGCCAGCAGCGTAGAGGGGCAGGGGCTAAGCACAGATACGCAGTATTTT
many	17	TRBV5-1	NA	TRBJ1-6	CASSATWGSGGNSPLHF	TGCGCCAGCAGCGCCACATGGGGTTCGGGCGGTAATTCACCCCTCCACTTT
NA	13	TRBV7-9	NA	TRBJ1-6	CASSSLWNSPLHF	TGTGCCAGCAGCTCCCTCTGGAATTCACCCCTCCACTTT
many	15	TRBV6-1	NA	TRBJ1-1	CASSALTEPNTEAFF	TGTGCCAGCAGTGCACTGACAGAACCGAACACTGAAGCTTTCTTT
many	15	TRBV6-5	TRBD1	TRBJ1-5	CASSLGDRGNQPQHF	TGTGCCAGCAGTTTAGGGGACAGGGGGAATCAGCCCCAGCATTTT
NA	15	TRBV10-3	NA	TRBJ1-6	CAIDQSGSYNSPLHF	TGTGCCATCGACCAATCGGGCTCCTATAATTCACCCCTCCACTTT
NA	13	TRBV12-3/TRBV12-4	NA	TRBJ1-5	CASSSPQEAAQHF	TGTGCCAGCAGTTCGCCACAGGAGGCGGCCCAGCATTTT
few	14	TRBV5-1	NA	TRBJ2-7	CASRRITRAYEQYF	TGCGCCAGCAGGCGGATTACGAGGGCCTACGAGCAGTACTTC
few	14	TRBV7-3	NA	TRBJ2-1	CASSLTGPADEQFF	TGTGCCAGCAGCTTAACAGGACCGGCGGATGAGCAGTTCTTC
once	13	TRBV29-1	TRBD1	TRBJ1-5	CSVTGTGDQPQHF	TGCAGCGTAACCGGGACAGGGGATCAGCCCCAGCATTTT
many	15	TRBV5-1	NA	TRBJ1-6	CASSLKSSYNSPLHF	TGCGCCAGCAGCTTGAAAAGCTCCTATAATTCACCCCTCCACTTT
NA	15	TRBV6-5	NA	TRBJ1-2	CASSYSKQGNYGYTF	TGTGCCAGCAGTTACTCGAAACAGGGTAACTATGGCTACACCTTC
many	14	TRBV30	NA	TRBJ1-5	CAWSVLHSNQPQHF	TGTGCCTGGAGTGTACTCCATAGCAATCAGCCCCAGCATTTT
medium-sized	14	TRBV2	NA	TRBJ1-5	CASWGGYGNQPQHF	TGTGCCAGTTGGGGGGGTTATGGGAATCAGCCCCAGCATTTT
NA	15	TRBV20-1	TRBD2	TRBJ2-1	CRFSGRETSYNGQFF	TGCAGGTTTAGCGGGAGGGAAACATCCTACAATGGGCAGTTCTTC
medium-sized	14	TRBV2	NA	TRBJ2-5	CASSSSGGGGTQYF	TGTGCCAGCAGTTCCTCGGGCGGAGGGGGGACCCAGTACTTC
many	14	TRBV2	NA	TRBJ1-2	CASSDGVLNYGYTF	TGTGCCAGCAGTGACGGGGTGCTTAACTATGGCTACACCTTC
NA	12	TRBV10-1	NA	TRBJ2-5	CASSRTQETQYF	TGCGCCAGCAGCCGGACCCAAGAGACCCAGTACTTC
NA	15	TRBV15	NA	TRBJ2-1	CATSRDDTWSSEQFF	TGTGCCACCAGCAGAGATGATACTTGGAGTAGTGAGCAGTTCTTC
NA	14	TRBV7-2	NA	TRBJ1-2	CASSPPSTNYGYTF	TGTGCCAGCAGCCCTCCCTCGACAAACTATGGCTACACCTTC
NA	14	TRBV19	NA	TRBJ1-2	CASSPSGGYYGYTF	TGTGCCAGTAGCCCCTCGGGAGGATACTATGGCTACACCTTC
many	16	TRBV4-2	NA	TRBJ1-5	CASSQDQNGINQPQHF	TGTGCCAGCAGCCAAGATCAAAACGGAATCAATCAGCCCCAGCATTTT